Shown below are 26 T cell receptor beta chains from a single sample sequenced in a study of cytomegalovirus exposure and HLA in healthy donors. The PCR used 60 Vbeta and 13 Jbeta primers. Produced via immunoSEQ multiplex PCR; TCRdb's table is partial and in-frame only. The table lists some 95,000 clones, 77% of them singletons. The sequenced sample was PBMCs. These receptors all stem from a woman in her thirties or forties in good health and CMV-seronegative.

This CDR3 is CASSGTTDYGYTF. Here the CDR3 DNA reads TGTGCCAGCTCCGGGACAACGGACTATGGCTACACCTTC. The chain links TRBV27 to TRBJ1-2, with TRBD1 as a possible D gene (6 bases). This CDR3 spans 13 amino acids. Per germline, CDR1 MNHEY and CDR2 SMNVEV (reference sequence). The V gene lost 8 bases and the J gene lost 3 bases, with 13 bases spanning the gap.

This clone was counted between two and nine times. The chain links TRBV2 to TRBJ1-1; no definite D call. The germline V gene has CDR1 SNHLY and CDR2 FYNNEI. V was pared by 7 bases and J by 4 bases, with 19 bases between. The length of the CDR3 is 15 residues. DNA of the CDR3: TGTGCCAGCACGGTCACCAGATCCTCTAGCACTGAAGCTTTCTTT. Its translation is CASTVTRSSSTEAFF.

The V call is TRBV21-1, the J call TRBJ2-7; no check of the table's D call, TRBD2, against the DNA was made. TRBV21-1 is recorded as a pseudogene. The CDR3 is made up of 14 amino acids. CDR3 amino acids: CASSSGANSYEQYF. CDR3 nucleotide sequence: TGTGCCAGCTCTAGTGGTGCCAACTCCTACGAGCAGTACTTC.

This clone was seen once. The same CDR3 can be traced to other DNA sequences in this sample. This chain connects TRBV5-6 to TRBJ1-1; 7 bases map to TRBD1. Trimming at V came to 3 bases and at J to 1 base, leaving 0 bases not matched to a gene. Germline-derived CDR1 and CDR2 are SGHDT and YYEEEE. This CDR3 contains 13 residues. The CDR3 loop reads CASSWDRNTEAFF. The CDR3 nucleotides are TGTGCCAGCAGCTGGGACAGGAACACTGAAGCTTTCTTT. Full variable domain (outside the CDR3, taken from reference TRBV5-6 and TRBJ1-1): DAGVTQSPTHLIKTRGQQVTLRCSPKSGHDTVSWYQQALGQGPQFIFQYYEEEERQRGNFPDRFSGHQFPNYSSELNVNALLLGDSALYLCASSWDRNTEAFFGQGTRLTVV.

The J gene is TRBJ1-2, the V gene TRBV4-1; 12 nucleotides align to TRBD1. Trimming took 3 bases from V and 7 from J; bases not matched to a gene: 6. The CDR3 is made up of 15 amino acids. Germline loops: CDR1 MGHRA, CDR2 YSYEKL. CDR3 sequence reads: CASSQAGQGAAGYTF. The CDR3 DNA is TGCGCCAGCAGCCAGGCGGGACAGGGGGCGGCTGGCTACACCTTC.

As DNA, the CDR3 is TGTGCCAGCTCCCGGGACAGGTCCTATGGCTACACCTTC. This codes for CASSRDRSYGYTF. The gene calls are TRBV27 and TRBJ1-2, with TRBD1 identical over 8 bases. Germline loops: CDR1 MNHEY, CDR2 SMNVEV (reference sequence). Trimming removed 8 bases from V and 4 bases from J; junction bases left unmatched: 6. CDR3 length: 13 amino acids.

This chain connects TRBV11-2 to TRBJ2-2; TRBD2 agrees at 7 bases. The V gene's germline CDR1 is SGHAT and CDR2 FQNNGV. This CDR3 region has 16 residues. The V and J ends lost 8 bases and 3 bases, in that order; junction bases with no gene match: 12. CDR3 protein: CASPPPGLADTGELFF. The DNA of the CDR3 is TGTGCCAGCCCCCCCCCTGGGCTAGCGGACACCGGGGAGCTGTTTTTT.

The V and J genes are TRBV5-8 and TRBJ2-7, with unresolved D. CDR3 size: 11 residues. From germline, CDR1 is SGHTS and CDR2 YDEGEE. Between the trimmed V and J ends, which lost 4 bases and 7 bases, there was a span of 9 bases. The CDR3 is CASSEYVEQYF. In DNA form, the CDR3 reads TGTGCCAGCAGCGAGTATGTTGAGCAGTACTTC.

V and J are TRBV7-3 and TRBJ1-6; the D gene is possibly TRBD1 (6 bases). The germline CDR1 and CDR2 sequences are SGHTA and FQGTGA. V dropped 5 bases and J dropped 10 bases, with 21 bases sitting between them. The CDR3 totals 16 residues. This chain's CDR3 is CASSLQSADSGSPLHF. CDR3 bases: TGTGCCAGCAGCCTCCAGAGCGCGGACAGTGGATCACCCCTCCACTTT.

This chain uses TRBV6-6 with TRBJ1-2; no firm D call. V lost 7 bases, J lost 5 bases, and 5 bases lay in between. The CDR3 is 10 residues long. CDR1 is MNHNY, CDR2 SVGAGI, per germline (reference sequence). This CDR3 is CASKSYGYTF. The CDR3 nucleotides are TGTGCCAGCAAATCATATGGCTACACCTTC.

The rearrangement uses TRBV27 and TRBJ1-1, with D possibly TRBD1 on 5 matching bases. The V end was cut by 2 bases, the J end by 0 bases, with 10 bases between. Germline assignment: CDR1 MNHEY and CDR2 SMNVEV (reference sequence). The CDR3 is 15 amino acids. For the CDR3, the DNA is TGTGCCAGCAGTTTACAGGGCCGAATGAACACTGAAGCTTTCTTT. Translation gives CASSLQGRMNTEAFF.

This clone was seen only once. The chain has TRBV19 and TRBJ2-6; no firm D call. V shed 6 bases and J shed 0 bases, with 9 bases lying between them. This CDR3 comprises 15 residues. CDR1 and CDR2 (germline): LNHDA, SQIVND (reference sequence). The CDR3 loop is CASSPISSGANVLTF. DNA for the CDR3: TGTGCCAGTAGCCCGATTAGCTCTGGGGCCAACGTCCTGACTTTC.

V and J are TRBV6-1 and TRBJ1-5, with D maybe TRBD1 (6 bases). From germline, CDR1 is MNHNS and CDR2 SASEGT. V lost 6 bases to trimming and J lost 9 bases, with 15 bases between them. This CDR3 contains 13 residues. CDR3 sequence (DNA): TGTGCCAGCAGCCCGACAGGTAAAGTGCCCCAGCATTTT. Protein: CASSPTGKVPQHF.

This clone has only a few counts. The chain recombines TRBV27 with TRBJ2-3; no firm D call. V was trimmed by 8 bases and J by 8 bases, leaving 8 bases between them. CDR1 and CDR2 from the germline V gene are MNHEY and SMNVEV (reference sequence). This CDR3 is built from 10 residues. The CDR3 DNA follows: TGTGCCAGCGGGCTGGGTACGCAGTATTTT. Protein product: CASGLGTQYF.

V gene TRBV7-9 combines with J gene TRBJ2-3; D is possibly TRBD2 (6 bases). CDR1 SEHNR and CDR2 FQNEAQ come from the germline V gene (reference sequence). This CDR3 has 16 residues. With 2 bases removed from V and 6 bases from J, the gap between germline ends came to 18 bases. In nucleotides, the CDR3 is TGTGCCAGCAGCTTACCCCCTGGCGGGGCCGGGGATACGCAGTATTTT. Its protein product is CASSLPPGGAGDTQYF. Filled out from reference TRBV7-9 and TRBJ2-3, the complete variable domain reads DTGVSQNPRHKITKRGQNVTFRCDPISEHNRLYWYRQTLGQGPEFLTYFQNEAQLEKSRLLSDRFSAERPKGSFSTLEIQRTEQGDSAMYLCASSLPPGGAGDTQYFGPGTRLTVL.

This clone was seen a few times. The chain employs TRBV21-1 and TRBJ1-5; the table gives TRBD1 as D, unverified against the DNA. TRBV21-1 is given as a pseudogene. CDR3 length: 17 residues. The CDR3 nucleotides are TGTGCCAGCAGCAAGTATTTTTTTACGCAGGCTAATCAGCCCCAGCATTTT. It is translated as CASSKYFFTQANQPQHF.

The CDR3 bases are TGTGCCAGCAGCCCCCGGGACAGACCGAACACTGAAGCTTTCTTT. Translating it yields CASSPRDRPNTEAFF. The chain joins TRBV13 to TRBJ1-1; 7 nucleotides match TRBD1. Germline values: CDR1 PRHDT, CDR2 FYEKMQ (reference sequence). V dropped 5 bases and J dropped 1; count of bases not matched to a gene: 7. This CDR3 region has 15 residues. The entire variable domain, with the rest obtained from reference TRBV13 and TRBJ1-1, is as follows: AAGVIQSPRHLIKEKRETATLKCYPIPRHDTVYWYQQGPGQDPQFLISFYEKMQSDKGSIPDRFSAQQFSDYHSELNMSSLELGDSALYFCASSPRDRPNTEAFFGQGTRLTVV.

The rearrangement joins TRBV27 to TRBJ1-4; D is possibly TRBD1 (5 bases). The CDR3 is 14 amino acids. The V gene's germline CDR1 is MNHEY and CDR2 SMNVEV (reference sequence). With 5 bases removed from V and 10 bases from J, the gap between germline ends came to 17 bases. The CDR3 bases are TGTGCCAGCAGTCTCCGGGATTCCGGGGGAAAACTGTTTTTT. Residues: CASSLRDSGGKLFF.

The gene calls are TRBV18 and TRBJ2-7, with 8 bases identical to TRBD1. This CDR3 contains 13 residues. V lost 4 bases, J lost 5 bases, and 4 bases stayed unmatched. CDR1 and CDR2 from the germline V gene are KGHSH and LQKENI. CDR3 residues: CASSRQGKNEQYF. In DNA form, the CDR3 reads TGTGCCAGCTCACGACAGGGGAAAAACGAGCAGTACTTC.

The chain carries TRBV4-1 and TRBJ1-1; D is ambiguous. V lost 0 bases and J 0 bases, leaving 14 bases between the germline ends. Germline CDR1 and CDR2: MGHRA and YSYEKL. The CDR3 loop spans 17 amino acids. CDR3: CASSQDYTRSMNTEAFF. In DNA form, the CDR3 reads TGCGCCAGCAGCCAAGACTATACCCGATCCATGAACACTGAAGCTTTCTTT.

This chain uses TRBV18 with TRBJ1-2, with D possibly being TRBD1 (5 bases). Trimming removed 1 base from V and 4 bases from J, with 10 bases in between. The CDR3 contains 14 residues. Germline values: CDR1 KGHSH, CDR2 LQKENI. This CDR3 is CASSPQAGFYGYTF. The CDR3 DNA reads as TGTGCCAGCTCACCACAAGCAGGGTTCTATGGCTACACCTTC.

This clone was recorded once. J is TRBJ2-7 and V is TRBV2, with 10 bases that match TRBD1. From germline, CDR1 is SNHLY and CDR2 FYNNEI. CDR3 length equals 14 residues. V dropped 6 bases and J dropped 2; count of bases not matched to a gene: 4. DNA of the CDR3: TGTGCCAGCAGCACGGGACAGGGGCCCTACGAGCAGTACTTC. Residues: CASSTGQGPYEQYF.

This clone turned up a few times. The J gene is TRBJ1-4, the V gene TRBV5-1; 7 bases are a match to TRBD1. Germline lookup yields CDR1 SGHRS and CDR2 YFSETQ. V lost 1 base, J lost 11 bases, and 8 bases stayed unmatched. This CDR3 region has 14 residues. The CDR3 nucleotides are TGCGCCAGCAGCTTGAGTACAGGGGTTCAGAAACTGTTTTTT. It codes for CASSLSTGVQKLFF. The full variable domain, its missing parts supplied by reference TRBV5-1 and TRBJ1-4, is KAGVTQTPRYLIKTRGQQVTLSCSPISGHRSVSWYQQTPGQGLQFLFEYFSETQRNKGNFPGRFSGRQFSNSRSEMNVSTLELGDSALYLCASSLSTGVQKLFFGSGTQLSVL.

The rearrangement links TRBV5-6 to TRBJ2-1; 8 positions match TRBD2. The V gene end was trimmed by 4 bases and the J gene end by 5 bases; junction bases not matched to a gene: 11. The germline gives CDR1 SGHDT, CDR2 YYEEEE. CDR3 size: 16 residues. The CDR3 region has the DNA TGTGCCAGCAGCGTCCTCACCGGGAGGGAGAACAATGAGCAGTTCTTC. This codes for CASSVLTGRENNEQFF.

J is TRBJ1-1 and V is TRBV19; no definite D call. The CDR3 is 15 amino acids. Trimming shortened V by 0 bases and J by 0 bases, and 8 bases separated the two germline ends. CDR1 is LNHDA and CDR2 is SQIVND in the germline V gene (reference sequence). CDR3 coding DNA: TGTGCCAGTAGTATAGATCCGGGTATGAACACTGAAGCTTTCTTT. This codes for CASSIDPGMNTEAFF.

The chain joins TRBV6-1 to TRBJ2-3; 8 nucleotides agree with TRBD2. Germline values: CDR1 MNHNS, CDR2 SASEGT. The CDR3 consists of 16 residues. Unmatched junction bases numbered 6, after V lost 2 bases and J lost 2 bases. For the CDR3, the DNA is TGTGCCAGCAGTGAATCGTTACTAGCGGTCACAGATACGCAGTATTTT. Protein sequence: CASSESLLAVTDTQYF.